Below are 19 T cell receptor beta chains sequenced from a single sample in a study of blood T cells in healthy people across ages. A sample-barcoded 5' primer and a J-beta primer mix were used in a second PCR of roughly 7 to 12 cycles. MiXCR, run by TCRdb on the 5' RACE reads, gives a single entry per CDR3 protein. Of some 750,000 distinct CDR3 sequences in the sample, about 20% were seen once. Sequenced: blood. Receptors originate from a man aged 65 to 79 in good health.

This clonotype was observed a handful of times. The chain links TRBV10-3 to TRBJ2-1, with 10 bases that match TRBD2. J gave up 7 bases and V 6 bases, and 3 bases lay outside the gene matches. The germline V gene has CDR1 ENHRY and CDR2 SYGVKD. This CDR3 region has 13 residues. This chain's CDR3 is CAIRETSGNEQFF. In nucleotides, the CDR3 is TGTGCCATCAGGGAGACTAGCGGGAATGAGCAGTTCTTC.

V and J are TRBV7-2 and TRBJ2-1; 7 bases align to TRBD2. Germline lookup yields CDR1 SGHTA and CDR2 FQGNSA. Trimming took 5 bases from V and 3 from J; bases not matched to a gene: 7. The CDR3 sequence is 15 residues long. The CDR3 reads CASSSGIRDYNEQFF. CDR3 nucleotide sequence: TGTGCCAGCAGCAGCGGGATCCGGGACTACAATGAGCAGTTCTTC.

The table lists this clonotype with a few counts. The chain links TRBV2 to TRBJ1-2, with 7 bases identical to TRBD1. Germline V gene data show CDR1 as SNHLY and CDR2 as FYNNEI. The CDR3 runs to 16 residues. The ends lost 10 bases at V and 2 bases at J; junction bases unmatched: 16. CDR3 in DNA: TGTGCCAACGATAGAAATTACAGGGGTTTCAACTATGGCTACACCTTC. It translates to CANDRNYRGFNYGYTF.

The chain carries TRBV18 and TRBJ2-1; D may be TRBD1 (5 bases). V gave up 2 bases and J gave up 5 bases, with 7 bases separating them. The CDR3 has 13 residues. Germline CDR1 and CDR2: KGHSH and LQKENI. The CDR3 reads CASSPDSHNEQFF. DNA for the CDR3: TGTGCCAGCTCACCAGACAGTCACAATGAGCAGTTCTTC.

This clonotype was seen a handful of times. The chain couples TRBV28 to TRBJ1-5; no definite D call. Trimming took 5 bases from V and 5 from J, leaving 13 bases between them. The CDR3 runs 14 residues. Per the germline V gene, CDR1 is MDHEN and CDR2 is SYDVKM. CDR3 nucleotides: TGTGCCAGCAGTCTCTTGGGGATTCATCAGCCCCAGCATTTT. Amino acids: CASSLLGIHQPQHF.

This clonotype was found once. One end of the junction varies from germline; a read error may be responsible. The chain combines TRBV12-3 or TRBV12-4 with TRBJ1-5, with D unclear. The CDR3 spans 14 residues. The CDR3 DNA is TGTGCCAGCAGACATTCAAACAGCCGTCTGCCCCAGCGTTTT. It translates to CASRHSNSRLPQRF.

This clonotype turned up a few times. The rearrangement uses TRBV12-3 or TRBV12-4 and TRBJ2-6; the D is unclear. The CDR3 totals 14 residues. The germline V and J ends were trimmed by 5 bases and 2 bases, with 7 bases remaining between them. The CDR3 protein is CASSNITGANVLTF. The CDR3 bases are TGTGCCAGCAGTAATATAACTGGGGCCAACGTCCTGACTTTC.

In DNA, the CDR3 is TGCAGCGTTTTACCCGACATCAGCAATGAGCAGTTCTTC. Encoded protein: CSVLPDISNEQFF. The rearrangement joins TRBV29-1 to TRBJ2-5, with D unresolved. The DNA matches TRBJ2-1 better at its end, which makes the J call doubtful. Germline V gene sequence: CDR1 SQVTM, CDR2 ANQGSEA. CDR3 length: 13 amino acids.

Details on this clonotype: With a much larger clone just one base away, this may be a read error. The chain has TRBV19 and TRBJ2-5; either TRBD1 or TRBD2 may supply D (6 bases each). Judging by the DNA end, TRBJ2-7 fits better; the J call may be wrong. CDR3 length equals 15 residues. In germline, CDR1 is LNHDA, CDR2 SQIVND (reference sequence). DNA of the CDR3: TGTGCCGGTAGTGAGACCCTCGGGGGCACCTACGAGCAGTACGTC. It yields the protein CAGSETLGGTYEQYV.

This clonotype has a single count. J is TRBJ2-3 and V is TRBV9, with 12 bases aligning to TRBD2. CDR3 length: 17 amino acids. CDR1 SGDLS and CDR2 YYNGEE come from the germline V gene. J lost 4 bases, V lost 3 bases, and 9 bases had no gene match. The CDR3, as DNA: TGTGCCAGCAGCGCCCGACTAGCGGGGGATTCCGCAGATACGCAGTATTTT. It codes for CASSARLAGDSADTQYF.

The chain combines TRBV29-1 with TRBJ2-6; weak D call: TRBD1 (6 bases). Trimming removed 5 bases at V and 0 bases at J, with 17 bases between. CDR3 length equals 17 residues. Looked up from germline, CDR1 is SQVTM and CDR2 is ANQGSEA. Written as DNA, the CDR3 is TGCAGCGTTCTTCCGTCAGGGGTCCGCTCTGGGGCCAACGTCCTGACTTTC. The encoded protein is CSVLPSGVRSGANVLTF. Complete variable domain (other parts from reference TRBV29-1 and TRBJ2-6): SAVISQKPSRDICQRGTSLTIQCQVDSQVTMMFWYRQQPGQSLTLIATANQGSEATYESGFVIDKFPISRPNLTFSTLTVSNMSPEDSSIYLCSVLPSGVRSGANVLTFGAGSRLTVL.

The gene calls are TRBV11-2 and TRBJ2-1, with D tentatively TRBD1 (6 bases). V lost 0 bases to trimming and J lost 9 bases, with 12 bases between them. This CDR3 has 14 amino acids. Germline CDR1 reads SGHAT; CDR2 reads FQNNGV. CDR3 sequence (DNA): TGTGCCAGCAGCTTAGATCTAAGGGACACTGAGCAGTTCTTC. The encoded protein is CASSLDLRDTEQFF.

The chain couples TRBV29-1 to TRBJ2-3; 11 nucleotides match TRBD2. The CDR3 covers 13 residues. The germline CDR1 and CDR2 sequences are SQVTM and ANQGSEA. After removal of 7 bases from V and 6 bases from J, the junction contained 6 bases not matched to a gene. The CDR3, as DNA: TGCAGCGCGGGGTCTAGCGGGAGGGATACGCAGTATTTT. Translating gives CSAGSSGRDTQYF.

In its sample, this clonotype was seen many times. V and J are TRBV6-1 and TRBJ1-2, with 9 bases fitting TRBD1. This CDR3 has 15 residues. J was trimmed by 2 bases and V by 6 bases; bases with no gene match: 7. Per germline, CDR1 MNHNS and CDR2 SASEGT. CDR3 DNA: TGTGCCAGCAGATCCCTACAGGGGGCCAACTATGGCTACACCTTC. Its protein is CASRSLQGANYGYTF.

This clonotype was counted between two and nine times. This chain connects TRBV28 to TRBJ2-1; unclear D gene. V was cut by 1 base and J by 6 bases, with 7 bases left in between. Germline V CDR1 and CDR2: MDHEN, SYDVKM. CDR3 length: 13 residues. The CDR3 DNA sequence: TGTGCCAGCAGTTTATATATTTCCAATGAGCAGTTCTTC. The encoded protein is CASSLYISNEQFF.

This rearrangement joins TRBV7-6 to TRBJ2-3; TRBD2 might be the D (6 bases). CDR3 size: 16 residues. V lost 0 bases and J lost 0, with 10 bases in between. Germline lookup yields CDR1 SGHVS and CDR2 FNYEAQ. CDR3 DNA: TGTGCCAGCAGCTTAGCGGGACTTACTAGCACAGATACGCAGTATTTT. Protein product: CASSLAGLTSTDTQYF.

Only a few counts were recorded for this clonotype. V usage is TRBV28 and J usage is TRBJ1-5; no firm D call. V shed 5 bases and J shed 3 bases, with 11 bases lying between them. The CDR3 contains 14 residues. The germline gives CDR1 MDHEN, CDR2 SYDVKM. This chain's CDR3 is CASSPSGHNQPQHF. DNA of the CDR3: TGTGCCAGCAGTCCCTCCGGCCACAATCAGCCCCAGCATTTT.

V gene TRBV20-1 combines with J gene TRBJ2-5; maybe TRBD2 (7 bases). V shed 8 bases and J shed 3 bases, with 19 bases lying between them. In germline, CDR1 is DFQATT, CDR2 SNEGSKA (reference sequence). The CDR3 sequence is 14 residues long. The CDR3 sequence: CSSSGGGYKETQYF. The CDR3 DNA reads TGCAGTAGTAGTGGGGGGGGCTACAAAGAGACCCAGTACTTC.

The chain couples TRBV20-1 to TRBJ2-1; TRBD2 matches at 14 bases. The V gene's germline CDR1 is DFQATT and CDR2 SNEGSKA (reference sequence). CDR3 length equals 16 residues. The junction had 11 bases not matched to a gene; V was cut back by 6 bases and J by 7 bases. CDR3 bases: TGCAGTGCCGAATCCGGGACTAGCGGGAGTGTGAATGAGCAGTTCTTC. Its translation: CSAESGTSGSVNEQFF.